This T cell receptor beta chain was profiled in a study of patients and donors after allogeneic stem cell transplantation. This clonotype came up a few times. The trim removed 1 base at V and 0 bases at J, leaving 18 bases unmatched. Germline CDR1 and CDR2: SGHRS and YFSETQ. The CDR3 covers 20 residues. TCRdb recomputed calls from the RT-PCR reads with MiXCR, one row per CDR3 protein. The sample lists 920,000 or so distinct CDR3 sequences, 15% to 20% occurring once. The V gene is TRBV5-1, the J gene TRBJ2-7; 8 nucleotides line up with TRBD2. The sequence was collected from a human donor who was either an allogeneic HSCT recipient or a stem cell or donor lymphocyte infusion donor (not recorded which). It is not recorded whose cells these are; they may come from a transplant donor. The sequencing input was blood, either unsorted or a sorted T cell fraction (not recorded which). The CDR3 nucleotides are TGCGCCAGCAGCTTGATGGGACTCCATCTAGCGGGTTCTATCTCCTACGAGCAGTACTTC. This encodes CASSLMGLHLAGSISYEQYF. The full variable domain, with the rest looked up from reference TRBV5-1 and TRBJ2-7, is KAGVTQTPRYLIKTRGQQVTLSCSPISGHRSVSWYQQTPGQGLQFLFEYFSETQRNKGNFPGRFSGRQFSNSRSEMNVSTLELGDSALYLCASSLMGLHLAGSISYEQYFGPGTRLTVT.